This is a list of T cell receptor beta chains from one sample in a study of response to subunit inactivated influenza vaccine. MiXCR was run by TCRdb on the RT-PCR reads, yielding one entry per CDR3 protein. The data hold hundreds of thousands of distinct CDR3 sequences, with about 12% observed a single time. Source: PBMCs from blood, taken on the day of vaccination. These receptors were obtained from a man aged 45-60 years who received an inactivated influenza vaccine. Both conserved end residues are part of each CDR3. Each record gives: clone size, V gene, J gene, D gene, CDR3 protein, CDR3 DNA. D genes are given only for firm matches. Not all rows give a size; the values are once, few, many and, for expanded clones, a class.

many	TRBV28	TRBJ2-5	TRBD2	CASSPLVLAGASQETQYF	TGTGCCAGCAGCCCTCTCGTTTTAGCGGGGGCCTCCCAAGAGACCCAGTACTTC
few	TRBV4-1	TRBJ1-1	NA	CASTPPGAGTEAFF	TGCGCCAGCACCCCCCCGGGGGCTGGCACTGAAGCTTTCTTT
NA	TRBV20-1	TRBJ1-2	NA	CSALENGYTF	TGCAGTGCTCTGGAAAATGGCTACACCTTC
NA	TRBV29-1	TRBJ1-2	NA	CSVGDWTDGYTF	TGCAGCGTTGGAGATTGGACGGATGGCTACACCTTC
NA	TRBV7-2	TRBJ1-2	NA	CASSLVQGGFGDYGYTF	TGTGCCAGCAGCTTAGTTCAGGGAGGTTTTGGGGACTATGGCTACACCTTC
few	TRBV7-9	TRBJ2-3	TRBD2	CASSLSGSGQYF	TGTGCCAGCAGCCTCAGCGGGAGTGGGCAGTATTTT
few	TRBV4-3	TRBJ2-1	TRBD2	CASGGLAGEKYNEQFF	TGCGCCAGTGGGGGACTAGCGGGGGAGAAATACAATGAGCAGTTCTTC
NA	TRBV5-5	TRBJ2-3	NA	CASSLGQRVTDTQYF	TGTGCCAGCAGCTTGGGGCAGCGAGTCACAGATACGCAGTATTTT
few	TRBV7-7	TRBJ2-5	TRBD1	CASSLALTGGPQETQYF	TGTGCTAGCAGCTTAGCTTTGACAGGGGGCCCGCAAGAGACCCAGTACTTC
many	TRBV30	TRBJ2-2	TRBD1	CAWRKTGVQATGELFF	TGTGCCTGGAGGAAAACAGGGGTTCAGGCCACCGGGGAGCTGTTTTTT
few	TRBV28	TRBJ2-5	TRBD1	CASSSSAGGFQETQYF	TGTGCCAGCAGTTCGTCGGCAGGGGGCTTCCAAGAGACCCAGTACTTC
few	TRBV9	TRBJ2-7	NA	CASSVEGDTGYYEQYF	TGTGCCAGCAGCGTCGAGGGGGACACGGGCTACTACGAGCAGTACTTC
few	TRBV6-1	TRBJ1-5	TRBD1	CASSLQGASQPQHF	TGTGCCAGCAGTCTGCAGGGGGCGAGTCAGCCCCAGCATTTT
NA	TRBV5-1	TRBJ2-3	NA	CASSARVRPDTQYF	TGCGCCAGCAGCGCCCGCGTCCGTCCAGATACGCAGTATTTT
many	TRBV19	TRBJ2-1	TRBD2	CASTSGLAMNEQFF	TGTGCCAGTACCTCGGGACTAGCGATGAATGAGCAGTTCTTC
few	TRBV5-1	TRBJ1-6	NA	CASSPDGRGPSPLHF	TGCGCCAGCAGTCCTGACGGCCGTGGGCCTTCACCCCTCCACTTT
NA	TRBV24-1	TRBJ1-5	NA	CATPGQPPNQPQHF	TGTGCCACCCCAGGACAGCCACCTAATCAGCCCCAGCATTTT
NA	TRBV28	TRBJ1-4	NA	CASSFQDPEREKLFF	TGTGCCAGCAGTTTTCAGGACCCAGAAAGGGAAAAACTGTTTTTT
few	TRBV11-2	TRBJ2-5	NA	CASSLVQGRETQYF	TGTGCCAGCAGCTTAGTTCAGGGACGGGAGACCCAGTACTTC